Sequencing of this T cell receptor beta chain was carried out in a study of CXCR3-negative and CXCR3-positive naive CD8 T cells. About the research overall: Per library, roughly 1.6 +/- 0.3 million reads; 120 million to 150 million TRB reads overall.

In regard to this clonotype: The antigen remains unidentified.

Whole-study results and caveats: Naive cells used TRBV-TRBJ genes in much the same way whether CXCR3-negative or CXCR3-positive; memory cells did not. TRB CDR3s of CXCR3-positive naive cells were more hydrophobic than those of CXCR3-negative naive cells.

UMI-labeled 5' RACE yielded the TRB cDNA libraries. From its re-call of the 5' RACE reads, TCRdb lists each CDR3 protein once, without DNA. The sample totals over 100,000 distinct CDR3 sequences. The CDR3 length is 13 residues. CDR1 is KGHDR and CDR2 is SFDVKD in the germline V gene. The sequenced sample consisted of naive CXCR3+ CD8+ T cells from blood. Subset reported: CD45RO-CCR7+CD27+CD95- naive CD8+ T cells expressing CXCR3 (TNR3+). V is TRBV24-1 and J is TRBJ1-1; TCRdb's assignment of TRBD1 cannot be checked, as there is no DNA. This receptor was obtained from a human donor in good health. Some clones in this sample may be carry-over from other donors' samples. Here the CDR3 reads CATSAPDSPEAFF.